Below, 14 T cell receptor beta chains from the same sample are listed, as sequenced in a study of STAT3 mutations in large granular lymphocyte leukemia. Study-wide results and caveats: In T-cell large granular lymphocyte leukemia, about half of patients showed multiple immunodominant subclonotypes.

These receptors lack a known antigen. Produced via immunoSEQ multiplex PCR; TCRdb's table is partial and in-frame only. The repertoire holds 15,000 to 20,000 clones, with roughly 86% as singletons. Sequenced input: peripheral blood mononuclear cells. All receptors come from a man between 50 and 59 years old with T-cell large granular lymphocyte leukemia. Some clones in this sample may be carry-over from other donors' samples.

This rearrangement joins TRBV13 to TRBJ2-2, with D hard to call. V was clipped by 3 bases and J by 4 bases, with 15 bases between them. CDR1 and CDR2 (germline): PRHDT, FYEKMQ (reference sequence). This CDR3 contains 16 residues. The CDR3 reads CASSFVIGGSTGELFF. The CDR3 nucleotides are TGTGCCAGCAGCTTTGTAATAGGTGGCTCCACCGGGGAGCTGTTTTTT. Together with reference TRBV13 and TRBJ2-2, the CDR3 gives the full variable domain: AAGVIQSPRHLIKEKRETATLKCYPIPRHDTVYWYQQGPGQDPQFLISFYEKMQSDKGSIPDRFSAQQFSDYHSELNMSSLELGDSALYFCASSFVIGGSTGELFFGEGSRLTVL.

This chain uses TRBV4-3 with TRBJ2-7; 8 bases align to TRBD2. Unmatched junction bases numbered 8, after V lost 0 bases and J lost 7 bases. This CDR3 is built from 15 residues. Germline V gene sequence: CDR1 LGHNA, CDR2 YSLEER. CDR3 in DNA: TGCGCCAGCAGCCAAGAGGTGGCGGGGGGCTTTGAGCAGTACTTC. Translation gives CASSQEVAGGFEQYF.

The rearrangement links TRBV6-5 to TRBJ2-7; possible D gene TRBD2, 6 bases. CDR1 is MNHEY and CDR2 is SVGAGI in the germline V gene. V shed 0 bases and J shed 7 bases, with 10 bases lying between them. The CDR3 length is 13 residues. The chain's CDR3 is CASSYSSGREQYF. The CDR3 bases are TGTGCCAGCAGTTACTCCAGCGGGCGAGAGCAGTACTTC.

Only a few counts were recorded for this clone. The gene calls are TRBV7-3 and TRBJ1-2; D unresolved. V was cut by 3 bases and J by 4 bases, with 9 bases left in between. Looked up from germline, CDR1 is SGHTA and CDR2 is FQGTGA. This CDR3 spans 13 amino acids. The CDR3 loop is CASSFSGGYGYTF. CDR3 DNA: TGTGCCAGCAGCTTTTCGGGAGGCTATGGCTACACCTTC.

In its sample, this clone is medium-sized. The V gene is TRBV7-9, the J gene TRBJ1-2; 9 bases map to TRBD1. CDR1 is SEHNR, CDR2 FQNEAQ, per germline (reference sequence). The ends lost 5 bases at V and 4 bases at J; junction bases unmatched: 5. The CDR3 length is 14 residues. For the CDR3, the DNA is TGTGCCAGCAGCACGACAGGGGGTAGCTATGGCTACACCTTC. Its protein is CASSTTGGSYGYTF.

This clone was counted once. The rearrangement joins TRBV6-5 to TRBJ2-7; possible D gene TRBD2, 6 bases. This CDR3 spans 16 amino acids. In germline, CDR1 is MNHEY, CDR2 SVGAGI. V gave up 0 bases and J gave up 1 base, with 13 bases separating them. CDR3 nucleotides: TGTGCCAGCAGTTACTCGAGGCCAGGGAGGTCCTACGAGCAGTACTTC. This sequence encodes CASSYSRPGRSYEQYF.

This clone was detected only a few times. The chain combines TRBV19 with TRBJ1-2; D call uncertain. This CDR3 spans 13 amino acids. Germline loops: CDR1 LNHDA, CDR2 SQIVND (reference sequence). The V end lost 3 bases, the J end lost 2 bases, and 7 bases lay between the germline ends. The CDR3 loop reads CASSIVPNYGYTF. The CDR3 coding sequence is TGTGCCAGTAGTATCGTACCCAACTATGGCTACACCTTC.

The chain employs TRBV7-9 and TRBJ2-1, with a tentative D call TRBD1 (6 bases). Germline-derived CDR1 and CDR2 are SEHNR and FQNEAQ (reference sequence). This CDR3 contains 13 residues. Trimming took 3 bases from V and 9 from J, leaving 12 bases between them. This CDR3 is CASSFDRPGEQFF. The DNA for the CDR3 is TGTGCCAGCAGCTTTGACAGGCCCGGTGAGCAGTTCTTC.

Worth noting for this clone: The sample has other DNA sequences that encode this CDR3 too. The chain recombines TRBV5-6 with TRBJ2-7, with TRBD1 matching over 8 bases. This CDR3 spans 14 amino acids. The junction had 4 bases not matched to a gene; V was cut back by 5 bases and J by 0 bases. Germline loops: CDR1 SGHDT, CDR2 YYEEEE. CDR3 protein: CASSRQGSSYEQYF. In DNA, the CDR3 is TGTGCCAGCAGTAGACAGGGGAGCTCCTACGAGCAGTACTTC.

This chain's CDR3 is CASSPRGGQGAPEQYF. DNA for the CDR3: TGTGCCAGCAGCCCGAGAGGAGGACAGGGGGCCCCCGAGCAGTACTTC. V gene TRBV9 combines with J gene TRBJ2-7; 11 bases agree with TRBD1. CDR1 and CDR2 from the germline V gene are SGDLS and YYNGEE. With 4 bases clipped from V and 6 bases from J, the junction kept 12 bases outside the gene matches. The CDR3 spans 16 residues. The complete variable domain, with remaining parts taken from reference TRBV9 and TRBJ2-7, reads DSGVTQTPKHLITATGQRVTLRCSPRSGDLSVYWYQQSLDQGLQFLIQYYNGEERAKGNILERFSAQQFPDLHSELNLSSLELGDSALYFCASSPRGGQGAPEQYFGPGTRLTVT.

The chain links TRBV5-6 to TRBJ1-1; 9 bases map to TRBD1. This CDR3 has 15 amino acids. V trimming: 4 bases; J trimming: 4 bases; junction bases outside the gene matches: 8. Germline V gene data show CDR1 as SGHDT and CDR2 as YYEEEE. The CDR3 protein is CASSPGTGRTTEAFF. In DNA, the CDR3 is TGTGCCAGCAGCCCGGGGACAGGGCGGACCACTGAAGCTTTCTTT.

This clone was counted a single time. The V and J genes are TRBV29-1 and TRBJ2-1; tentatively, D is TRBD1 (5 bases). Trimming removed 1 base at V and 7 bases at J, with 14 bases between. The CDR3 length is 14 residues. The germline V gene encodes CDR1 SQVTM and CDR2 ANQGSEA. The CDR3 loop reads CSVEARQGKNEQFF. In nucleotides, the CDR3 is TGCAGCGTTGAAGCAAGGCAGGGTAAGAATGAGCAGTTCTTC.

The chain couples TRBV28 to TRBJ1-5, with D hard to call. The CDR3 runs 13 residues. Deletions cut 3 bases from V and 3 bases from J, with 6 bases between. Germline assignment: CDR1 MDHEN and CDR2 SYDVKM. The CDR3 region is CASSFEDNQPQHF. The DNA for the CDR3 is TGTGCCAGCAGTTTCGAGGACAATCAGCCCCAGCATTTT.

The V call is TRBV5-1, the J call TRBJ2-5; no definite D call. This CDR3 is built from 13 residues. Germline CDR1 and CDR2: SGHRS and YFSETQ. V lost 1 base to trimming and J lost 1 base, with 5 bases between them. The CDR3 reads CASSLNIQETQYF. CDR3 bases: TGCGCCAGCAGCTTGAATATCCAAGAGACCCAGTACTTC.